This paragraph reports one T cell receptor beta chain. What it binds is unknown. CD4+ T cells specific for antigen were expanded with viral peptide pools by the ViraFEST assay before sequencing. A roughly 11-day culture period preceded the isolation of CD4+ T cells. This specimen belongs to a study of vaccination effects on CD4 cells after COVID-19. Sequencing used immunoSEQ multiplex PCR; TCRdb keeps in-frame clones, though not all of them. The repertoire includes 50,000 to 75,000 clones, roughly 80% of them detected once, and 2.5% sits in the top ten. J gave up 0 bases and V 3 bases, and 4 bases lay outside the gene matches. Germline V gene data show CDR1 as KGHSH and CDR2 as LQKENI. This CDR3 spans 16 amino acids.

The receptor's source is a human donor who received a COVID-19 vaccine. Here the sequenced sample was CD4+ T cells from PBMCs cultured with HCoV-229E spike peptides, taken before COVID-19 vaccination. The rearrangement joins TRBV18 to TRBJ2-2; 7 nucleotides align to TRBD1. The CDR3 DNA is TGTGCCAGCTCACCCCGGACAGGATCGAACACCGGGGAGCTGTTTTTT. Amino acids: CASSPRTGSNTGELFF.